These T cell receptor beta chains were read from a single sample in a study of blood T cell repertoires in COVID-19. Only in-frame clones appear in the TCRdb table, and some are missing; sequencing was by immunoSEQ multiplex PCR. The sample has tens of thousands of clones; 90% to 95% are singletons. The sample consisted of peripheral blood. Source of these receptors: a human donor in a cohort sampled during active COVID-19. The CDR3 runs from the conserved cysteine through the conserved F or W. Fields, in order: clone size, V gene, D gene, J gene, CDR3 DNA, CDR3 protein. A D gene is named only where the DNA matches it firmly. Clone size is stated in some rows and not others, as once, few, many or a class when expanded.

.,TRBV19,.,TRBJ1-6,TGTGCCAGTACCCACACAGGCCTCCTCCACTTT,CASTHTGLLHF
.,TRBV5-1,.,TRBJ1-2,TGCGCCAGCAGGGCAAACTATGGCTACACCTTC,CASRANYGYTF
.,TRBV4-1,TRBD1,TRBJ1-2,TGCGCCAGCAGCCAGCTACCGGGACAGGGGGACTATGGCTACACCTTC,CASSQLPGQGDYGYTF
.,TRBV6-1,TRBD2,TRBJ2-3,TGTGCCAGCAGTAAAGGACTAGCGCGACCAACAGATACGCAGTATTTT,CASSKGLARPTDTQYF
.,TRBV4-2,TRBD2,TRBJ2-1,TGTGCCAGCAGCCTTCCCTCGGCGGGGGAGTACAATGAGCAGTTCTTC,CASSLPSAGEYNEQFF
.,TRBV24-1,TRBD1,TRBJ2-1,TGTGCCACCAGTGGGACAGGGGTCCTCAATGAGCAGTTCTTC,CATSGTGVLNEQFF
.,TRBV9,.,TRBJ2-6,TGTGCCAGTCGTGGGCCTCCTAAGGATGGGGCCAACGTCCTGACTTTC,CASRGPPKDGANVLTF
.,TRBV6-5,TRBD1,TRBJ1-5,TGTGCCAGCAGCACCGGGACAGGGAATCAGCCCCAGCATTTT,CASSTGTGNQPQHF
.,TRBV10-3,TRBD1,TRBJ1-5,TGTGCCATCGGGGGGGGACAGGGGGCCCTCCAGCCCCAGCATTTT,CAIGGGQGALQPQHF
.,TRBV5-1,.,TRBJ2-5,TGCGCCAGCAGCTTGGCCGCGGGGGCTTGGGAGACCCAGTACTTC,CASSLAAGAWETQYF
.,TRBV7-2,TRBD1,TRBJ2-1,TGTGCCAGCAGCTCGTTAGTGGGGGACAGTAGTGACGGTGAGCAGTTCTTC,CASSSLVGDSSDGEQFF
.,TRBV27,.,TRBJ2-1,TGTGCCAGCAGTGTGACAGTCTACAATGAGCAGTTCTTC,CASSVTVYNEQFF
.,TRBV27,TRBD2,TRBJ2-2,TGTGCCAGCAGTTTAGCTAGCGGAGTGACAACCGGGGAGCTGTTTTTT,CASSLASGVTTGELFF
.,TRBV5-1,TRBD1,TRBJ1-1,TGCGCCAGCAGCTTGGGACAGGGGGGCACTGAAGCTTTCTTT,CASSLGQGGTEAFF
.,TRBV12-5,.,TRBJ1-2,TGTGCTAGTGGTTTGGTACTTTTGGCCGGACAAGCCGGGCCTGGCTACACCTTC,CASGLVLLAGQAGPGYTF
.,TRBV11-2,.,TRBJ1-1,TGTGCCAGCAGATCCCGTCAGGGGAACACTGAAGCTTTCTTT,CASRSRQGNTEAFF
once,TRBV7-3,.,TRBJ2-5,TGTGCCAGCAGCCCACAGGGGGGGCAAGAGACCCAGTACTTC,CASSPQGGQETQYF
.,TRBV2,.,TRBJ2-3,TGTGCCAGCAGTGTGACAGGAGCTAGCACAGATACGCAGTATTTT,CASSVTGASTDTQYF
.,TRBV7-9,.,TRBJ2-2,TGTGCCAGCAGCTTATATATCTCTCCGAACACCGGGGAGCTGTTTTTT,CASSLYISPNTGELFF
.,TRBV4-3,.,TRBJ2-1,TGCGCCAGCAGTCTCACCTCGGGGAATGAGCAGTTCTTC,CASSLTSGNEQFF
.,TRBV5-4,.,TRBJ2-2,TGTGCCAGCAGCTTGGTAGAAGCGCGTGACACCGGGGAGCTGTTTTTT,CASSLVEARDTGELFF
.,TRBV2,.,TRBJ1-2,TGTGCCAGCAGCGAACCAGGTAGGATCCATGGCTACACCTTC,CASSEPGRIHGYTF
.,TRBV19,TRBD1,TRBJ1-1,TGTGCCAGTAGAACCGAACCTACAGGGGGTTCCAGCGCTTTCTTT,CASRTEPTGGSSAFF
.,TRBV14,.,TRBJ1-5,TGTGCCAGCAGCCAAGGGGGGGGAGGAAGCAATCAGCCCCAGCATTTT,CASSQGGGGSNQPQHF